Listed below are T cell receptor beta chains from one sample, sequenced in a study of T cell responses to AZD1222 COVID-19 vaccine. Only in-frame clones appear in the TCRdb table, and some are missing; sequencing was by immunoSEQ multiplex PCR. Among some 130,000 clones, more than 85% were seen once, and the ten largest hold around 2.8%. The sequencing used peripheral blood, collected on day 0 of AZD1222 vaccination. These receptors came from an adult in good health. Each CDR3 is given with its conserved first and last residue. A D gene is named only where the DNA matches it firmly. The size of a clone is reported for some rows only, either as once, few or many, or as a class for expanded clones.

v_call	d_call	j_call	clone_size	cdr3_nt	cdr3_aa
TRBV5-1	NA	TRBJ1-1	once	TGCGCCAGCAGCGATGGACGGACGAACACTGAAGCTTTCTTT	CASSDGRTNTEAFF
TRBV9	TRBD2	TRBJ2-1	NA	TGTGCCAGCAGCGTGCCGCCTAGCGGGGGACTTGCGGAGCAGTTCTTC	CASSVPPSGGLAEQFF
TRBV10-1	NA	TRBJ2-5	NA	TGCGCCAGCAGTGATCCCCTAGCCGGGGAGACCCAGTACTTC	CASSDPLAGETQYF
TRBV6-4	NA	TRBJ2-3	NA	TGTGCCAGCAGCGCCTCCACCACAGATACGCAGTATTTT	CASSASTTDTQYF
TRBV15	TRBD1	TRBJ2-3	once	TGTGCCACCAGCAGCAGACAGGGGGCGACAGATACGCAGTATTTT	CATSSRQGATDTQYF
TRBV19	TRBD1	TRBJ1-1	NA	TGTGCCAGTAGAGACGCAGGGGGAACTGAAGCTTTCTTT	CASRDAGGTEAFF
TRBV2	NA	TRBJ1-6	NA	TGTGCCAGCAAGGCCGAGGGGGATTCACCCCTCCACTTT	CASKAEGDSPLHF
TRBV5-5	NA	TRBJ1-3	NA	TGTGCCAGCACCCGAGGACAGCCGAGCTCTGGAAACACCATATATTTT	CASTRGQPSSGNTIYF
TRBV5-1	TRBD2	TRBJ2-5	NA	TGCGCCAGCAGCAAAGAACTAGCGGGGCAAGAGACCCAGTACTTC	CASSKELAGQETQYF
TRBV6-2/TRBV6-3	NA	TRBJ2-7	NA	TGTGCCAGCAGTCCAAGGAGGGGTAGCTACGAGCAGTACTTC	CASSPRRGSYEQYF
TRBV11-2	TRBD2	TRBJ2-4	NA	TGTGCCAGCAGCCCTCACCGACTAGCGGGGGTGCAAGGCATTCAGTACTTC	CASSPHRLAGVQGIQYF
TRBV6-5	NA	TRBJ1-1	NA	TGTGCCAGCAGTTACTCGCATACAGGTGGGAACACTGAAGCTTTCTTT	CASSYSHTGGNTEAFF
TRBV7-9	NA	TRBJ1-1	NA	TGTGCCAGCAGCTTTGATGACACTGAAGCTTTCTTT	CASSFDDTEAFF
TRBV5-1	NA	TRBJ2-1	NA	TGCGCCAGCAGCCCCAGCCCAGCAGGGCGACCCAATGAGCAGTTCTTC	CASSPSPAGRPNEQFF
TRBV15	TRBD1	TRBJ1-1	NA	TGTGCCACCAGCAGAAGACAGGGGAACACTGAAGCTTTCTTT	CATSRRQGNTEAFF
TRBV5-6	NA	TRBJ2-3	once	TGTGCCAGCAGCCTTCGGACAGCGGGGACTAGCACAGATACGCAGTATTTT	CASSLRTAGTSTDTQYF
TRBV15	NA	TRBJ1-1	NA	TGTGCCACCAGCCCCGGGGGGAACACTGAAGCTTTCTTT	CATSPGGNTEAFF
TRBV5-6	NA	TRBJ1-5	NA	TGTGCCAGCAGCTTGGGCGTCAACGGGCATCAGCCCCAGCATTTT	CASSLGVNGHQPQHF
TRBV7-9	NA	TRBJ1-1	once	TGTGCCAGCAGCCCAGAAGCCCTCTACTCGGGAGCTTTCTTT	CASSPEALYSGAFF
TRBV28	NA	TRBJ2-1	NA	TGTGCCACCCACGCACCTGCAGCGAGCTCCTACAATGAGCAGTTCTTC	CATHAPAASSYNEQFF
TRBV19	NA	TRBJ2-7	NA	TGTGCCAGTAGTATAGCTACGGCTTGGGGCGACGAGCAGTACTTC	CASSIATAWGDEQYF
TRBV4-2	NA	TRBJ2-1	NA	TGTGCCAGCAGCCACTCCTTCAATGAGCAGTTCTTC	CASSHSFNEQFF
TRBV24-1	TRBD1	TRBJ2-7	NA	TGTGCCACCAGTGATCTACATCACACGGGACAGGGGTTCCCCTACGAGCAGTACTTC	CATSDLHHTGQGFPYEQYF
TRBV27	NA	TRBJ2-7	NA	TGTGCCAGCAGTCCCAACCTCCAGTCACCCTCCTACGAGCAGTACTTC	CASSPNLQSPSYEQYF
TRBV18	NA	TRBJ1-2	NA	TGTGCCAGCTCACCAGGGGTACAGAGTGGCTACACCTTC	CASSPGVQSGYTF
TRBV9	NA	TRBJ1-4	NA	TGTGCCAGCAGCGTCGTTTCCGGGGCCGGTGAAAAACTGTTTTTT	CASSVVSGAGEKLFF
TRBV9	NA	TRBJ1-1	NA	TGTGCCAGCAGCAGGACGACAGGTGCGAACACTGAAGCTTTCTTT	CASSRTTGANTEAFF
TRBV28	NA	TRBJ1-4	NA	TGTGCCAGCAGTCCTCTTGCTTTTGAAAAACTGTTTTTT	CASSPLAFEKLFF
TRBV29-1	NA	TRBJ1-4	NA	TGCAGCGTCTCCCTTGACGGATTAGATGAAAAACTGTTTTTT	CSVSLDGLDEKLFF
TRBV25-1	NA	TRBJ1-1	NA	TGTGCCAGCAGTCCAAAGACCGGCCCTGAAGCTTTCTTT	CASSPKTGPEAFF
TRBV12-3/TRBV12-4	NA	TRBJ2-5	NA	TGTGCCAGCAGTTTGGTGATAAGGGAGACCCAGTACTTC	CASSLVIRETQYF
TRBV19	NA	TRBJ1-5	NA	TGTGCCAGTAGTATATCGCCGCGGGGGCCCCAGCATTTT	CASSISPRGPQHF
TRBV7-2	NA	TRBJ1-6	NA	TGTGCCAGCAGTCACAAGTGGGCCGCTAATTCACCCCTCCACTTT	CASSHKWAANSPLHF
TRBV29-1	NA	TRBJ2-3	NA	TGCAGCGTTGAAGAATCTAGCGCTACAGATACGCAGTATTTT	CSVEESSATDTQYF
TRBV7-3	NA	TRBJ1-6	NA	TGTGCCAGCAGCTCAGGACCTAATTCACCCCTCCACTTT	CASSSGPNSPLHF
TRBV28	NA	TRBJ1-2	NA	TGTGCCATCCATGGGGGGGGATACTATGGCTACACCTTC	CAIHGGGYYGYTF
TRBV29-1	TRBD1	TRBJ1-5	NA	TGCAGCGTTTCGGACAGGGGTAATCAGCCCCAGCATTTT	CSVSDRGNQPQHF
TRBV10-1	NA	TRBJ2-1	NA	TGCGCCAGCAGTGTATCCCTGGGCCATGAGCAGTTCTTC	CASSVSLGHEQFF
TRBV9	TRBD1	TRBJ2-2	NA	TGTGCCAGCAACAAAAACTCCAACGGGACAGCGAACACCGGGGAGCTGTTTTTT	CASNKNSNGTANTGELFF
TRBV6-5	NA	TRBJ1-5	NA	TGTGCCAGCAGCCCCAGGGGAGGGGATAGTCAGCCCCAGCATTTT	CASSPRGGDSQPQHF
TRBV10-3	NA	TRBJ2-7	NA	TGTGCCATCAGCGCGGTCGGCGTGGGGGAGCAGTACTTC	CAISAVGVGEQYF
TRBV28	TRBD1	TRBJ1-6	NA	TGTGCCAGCAGTTACAGCCAAAACAGGGGGCTTTCACCCCTCCACTTT	CASSYSQNRGLSPLHF